These T cell receptor beta chains were read from a single sample in a study of CD8+ T cells in alopecia areata. Generated by immunoSEQ multiplex PCR, the TCRdb table keeps only in-frame clones and is missing some. In the table there are 200,000 to 250,000 clones, approximately 65% of which are singletons. This material consisted of CD4+ T cells sorted from blood, taken at roughly week 45, from a patient treated with tofacitinib. Source of these receptors: a human donor with alopecia areata. Both conserved end residues are part of each CDR3. A D gene is named only where the DNA matches it firmly. Clone size is not always given. Where it is, it says once, few, many or a class for expanded clones.

V gene	D gene	J gene	clone size	CDR3 protein	CDR3 DNA
TRBV29-1	NA	TRBJ1-1	NA	CSVGQRNTEAFF	TGCAGCGTTGGACAGAGAAACACTGAAGCTTTCTTT
TRBV9	NA	TRBJ1-1	few	CASSVVRGEAFF	TGTGCCAGCAGCGTAGTGCGGGGTGAAGCTTTCTTT
TRBV29-1	TRBD2	TRBJ2-1	NA	CSVVRLAGGPDEQFF	TGCAGCGTGGTCCGACTAGCGGGGGGGCCTGATGAGCAGTTCTTC
TRBV29-1	NA	TRBJ1-1	NA	CSVLSGNTEAFF	TGCAGCGTTCTATCTGGGAACACTGAAGCTTTCTTT
TRBV14	NA	TRBJ2-4	NA	CASSPVARPRGIQYF	TGTGCCAGCAGCCCGGTAGCCAGACCTCGGGGCATTCAGTACTTC
TRBV20-1	NA	TRBJ2-7	NA	CSARDTDEQYF	TGCAGTGCTAGAGATACGGACGAGCAGTACTTC
TRBV4-3	NA	TRBJ1-1	NA	CASSQGLVGDTEAFF	TGCGCCAGCAGCCAAGGGTTAGTAGGGGACACTGAAGCTTTCTTT
TRBV5-1	NA	TRBJ1-2	NA	CASSYPQGNGYTF	TGCGCCAGCAGCTATCCGCAGGGGAATGGCTACACCTTC
TRBV18	NA	TRBJ1-1	NA	CASSPGMNTEAFF	TGTGCCAGCTCACCCGGGATGAACACTGAAGCTTTCTTT
TRBV4-1	TRBD2	TRBJ2-6	once	CASSQASGGSYSGANVLTF	TGCGCCAGCAGCCAAGCTAGCGGGGGCTCATACTCTGGGGCCAACGTCCTGACTTTC
TRBV5-1	NA	TRBJ2-2	NA	CASGTTDKSELFF	TGCGCCAGCGGAACAACGGACAAAAGCGAGCTGTTTTTT
TRBV7-9	TRBD2	TRBJ2-7	NA	CASSPQGLEVYEQYF	TGTGCCAGCAGCCCCCAAGGACTAGAGGTGTACGAGCAGTACTTC
TRBV5-1	TRBD1	TRBJ2-1	NA	CASSPDRGTIEQFF	TGCGCCAGCAGCCCGGACAGGGGCACAATCGAGCAGTTCTTC
TRBV5-8	NA	TRBJ2-3	few	CASNVGDGVTDTQYF	TGTGCCAGCAATGTTGGGGACGGAGTCACAGATACGCAGTATTTT
TRBV5-6	NA	TRBJ1-2	NA	CASSSPQGLYGYTF	TGTGCCAGCAGCTCCCCTCAGGGGTTGTATGGCTACACCTTC
TRBV14	NA	TRBJ1-2	NA	CASSQVQGDGYTF	TGTGCCAGCAGCCAAGTACAGGGAGATGGCTACACCTTC